This is a list of T cell receptor beta chains from one sample in a study of identical twins. TCRdb ran MiXCR on the 5' RACE reads and lists one entry per CDR3 protein. The sample lists about 240,000 distinct CDR3 sequences; about 10% were seen once. Specimen: memory T cells sorted from blood. Receptors originate from a man aged 50 to 59 in good health. Both conserved end residues are part of each CDR3. A D gene is named only where the DNA matches it firmly.

v_call,d_call,j_call,cdr3_aa
TRBV5-6,NA,TRBJ2-5,CASSFQPTQETQYF
TRBV5-1,TRBD1,TRBJ2-7,CASSFLTMTGVSSYEQYF
TRBV20-1,TRBD1,TRBJ1-5,CSAYGQGAIQPQHF
TRBV11-3,TRBD1,TRBJ2-4,CASSRATGQGQNIQYF
TRBV6-1,NA,TRBJ2-6,CASRGDLSSGANVLTF
TRBV29-1,TRBD1,TRBJ1-5,CSVKTGGNDQPQHF
TRBV6-1,NA,TRBJ2-3,CASSRGTYSTDTQYF
TRBV7-7,NA,TRBJ2-5,CASTGENQETQYF
TRBV20-1,NA,TRBJ2-3,CSAAKISTDTQYF
TRBV2,TRBD1,TRBJ1-1,CASGQGITEAFF
TRBV5-6,TRBD2,TRBJ2-5,CASSPKGSGGFQETQYF
TRBV5-5,TRBD1,TRBJ1-5,CASSLTGGSNQPQHF
TRBV5-1,NA,TRBJ1-6,CASSRAGTRNSPLHF
TRBV7-9,TRBD2,TRBJ2-3,CASSSTSGGTDTQYF
TRBV6-2/TRBV6-3,NA,TRBJ1-2,CASRTGPTANYGYTF
TRBV29-1,NA,TRBJ2-2,CSVVSGNTGELFF
TRBV5-1,TRBD1,TRBJ2-1,CASSATTGGREQFF
TRBV5-1,TRBD1,TRBJ2-7,CASSLDPRGTYEQYF
TRBV19,TRBD1,TRBJ2-2,CASSPNGGYRGQTGELFF
TRBV2,NA,TRBJ2-7,CASSASATYEQYF
TRBV7-9,NA,TRBJ2-1,CASSASASLYEQFF
TRBV5-1,NA,TRBJ2-7,CASSLGGGPTSEQYF
TRBV12-3/TRBV12-4,NA,TRBJ1-1,CASSGHTEAFF
TRBV5-6,NA,TRBJ2-7,CASSSDSRPAYEQYF
TRBV7-9,NA,TRBJ2-5,CASSLGYGYETQYF
TRBV29-1,NA,TRBJ2-7,CSVLGKTYEQYF
TRBV6-2/TRBV6-3,TRBD1,TRBJ2-7,CASGQGRGRYF
TRBV3-1,TRBD2,TRBJ2-2,CASSPLGRGGPGELFF
TRBV5-5,NA,TRBJ1-1,CASSPGREWGAFF
TRBV6-1,NA,TRBJ1-2,CASSERAGQNYYGYTF
TRBV6-2/TRBV6-3,NA,TRBJ2-7,CASKVHRGNSYEQYF
TRBV2,TRBD2,TRBJ2-5,CASSVGLAGDYGTGETQYF
TRBV25-1,TRBD1,TRBJ2-1,CASSKMTGATYNEQFF
TRBV18,NA,TRBJ1-5,CASSPDAAGNQPQHF
TRBV6-1,NA,TRBJ1-5,CASKRVSNQPQHF
TRBV11-1,NA,TRBJ2-1,CASSSLPGLGGSSDEQFF
TRBV28,NA,TRBJ2-4,CASSLSADAKNIQYF
TRBV20-1,NA,TRBJ2-6,CSATRGIGANVLTF
TRBV5-4,TRBD2,TRBJ2-3,CASSSGTSGRTSTDTQYF
TRBV20-1,NA,TRBJ2-3,CSATRTDTQYF
TRBV7-9,NA,TRBJ2-1,CASSLARDLGWANEQFF
TRBV6-2/TRBV6-3,TRBD2,TRBJ2-1,CASSYRRGGLQNNEQFF